This T cell receptor (beta chain) was documented in a study of molecular identifiers for immune sequencing clone quantification. Whole-study findings and limits: Highly expanded clones may be undercounted when identical TCR molecules share barcodes.

There are 16 residues in the CDR3. From germline, CDR1 is GTSNPN and CDR2 SVGIG (reference sequence). The ends lost 1 base at V and 2 bases at J; junction bases unmatched: 4. TCRdb independently ran MiXCR on the PCR reads; one entry per CDR3 protein. The sample carries approximately 550,000 distinct CDR3 sequences, roughly 25% recorded once. Notes on this clonotype: Its antigen is undetermined.

The TCR was taken from a human donor in good health. Some libraries in this study had Jurkat cell RNA spiked in. This chain links TRBV30 with TRBJ2-3, with 12 bases that match TRBD1. The source material was naive CD8+ T cells from blood, with Jurkat cell RNA spiked in. Subset in this sample: FACS-sorted CD8+CD4-CCR7+CD45RA+ naive T cells. CDR3 residues: CAWSAGTGGPTDTQYF. DNA for the CDR3: TGTGCCTGGAGTGCGGGGACAGGGGGCCCCACAGATACGCAGTATTTT.